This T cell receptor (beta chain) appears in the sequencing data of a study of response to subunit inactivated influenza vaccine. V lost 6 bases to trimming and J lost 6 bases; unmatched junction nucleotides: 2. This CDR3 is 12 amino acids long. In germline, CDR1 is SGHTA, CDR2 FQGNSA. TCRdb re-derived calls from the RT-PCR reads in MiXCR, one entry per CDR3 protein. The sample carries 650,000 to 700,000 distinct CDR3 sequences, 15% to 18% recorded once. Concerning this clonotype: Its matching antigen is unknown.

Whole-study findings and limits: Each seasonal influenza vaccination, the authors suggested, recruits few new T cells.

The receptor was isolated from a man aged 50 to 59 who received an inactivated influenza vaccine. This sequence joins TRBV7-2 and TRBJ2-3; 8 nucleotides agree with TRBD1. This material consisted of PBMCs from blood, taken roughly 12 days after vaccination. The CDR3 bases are TGTGCCAGCAGTAGGACAGGGGATACGCAGTATTTT. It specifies CASSRTGDTQYF.